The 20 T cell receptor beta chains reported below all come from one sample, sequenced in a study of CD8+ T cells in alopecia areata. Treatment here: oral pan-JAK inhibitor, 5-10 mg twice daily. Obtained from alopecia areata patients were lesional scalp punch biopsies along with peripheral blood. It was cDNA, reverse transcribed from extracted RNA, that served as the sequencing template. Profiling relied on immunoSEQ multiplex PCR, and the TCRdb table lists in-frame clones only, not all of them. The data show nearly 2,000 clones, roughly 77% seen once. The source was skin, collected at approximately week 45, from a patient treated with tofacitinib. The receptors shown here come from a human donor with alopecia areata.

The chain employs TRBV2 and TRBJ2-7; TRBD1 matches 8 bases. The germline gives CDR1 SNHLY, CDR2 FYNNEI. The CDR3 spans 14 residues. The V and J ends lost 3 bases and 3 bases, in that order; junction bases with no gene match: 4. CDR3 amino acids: CASSDRGRVYEQYF. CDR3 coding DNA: TGTGCCAGCAGTGACAGGGGGCGCGTCTACGAGCAGTACTTC.

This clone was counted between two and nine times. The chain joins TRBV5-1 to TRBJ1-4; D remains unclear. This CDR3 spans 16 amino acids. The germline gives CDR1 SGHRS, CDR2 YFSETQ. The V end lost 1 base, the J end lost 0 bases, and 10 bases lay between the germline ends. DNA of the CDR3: TGCGCCAGCAGCTTGAGTCTCTTCGCAACTAATGAAAAACTGTTTTTT. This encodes CASSLSLFATNEKLFF.

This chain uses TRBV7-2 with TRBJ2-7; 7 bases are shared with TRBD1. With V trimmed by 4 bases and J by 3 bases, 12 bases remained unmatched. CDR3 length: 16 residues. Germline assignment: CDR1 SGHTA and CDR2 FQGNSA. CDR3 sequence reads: CASSSRSTGARYEQYF. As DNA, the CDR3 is TGTGCCAGCAGCTCGCGATCAACAGGGGCCCGCTACGAGCAGTACTTC.

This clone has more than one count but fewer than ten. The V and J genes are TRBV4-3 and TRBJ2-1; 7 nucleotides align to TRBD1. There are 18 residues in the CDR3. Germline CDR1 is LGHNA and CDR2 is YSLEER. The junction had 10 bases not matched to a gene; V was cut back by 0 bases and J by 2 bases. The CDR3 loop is CASSQDLEGTEAYNEQFF. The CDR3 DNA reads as TGCGCCAGCAGCCAAGACCTCGAGGGGACAGAGGCCTACAATGAGCAGTTCTTC.

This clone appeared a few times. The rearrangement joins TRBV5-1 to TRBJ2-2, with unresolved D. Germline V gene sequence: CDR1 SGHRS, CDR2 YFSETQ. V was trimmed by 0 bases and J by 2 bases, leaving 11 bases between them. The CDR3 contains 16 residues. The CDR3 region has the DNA TGCGCCAGCAGCTTGGGGCTACTAATTAACACCGGGGAGCTGTTTTTT. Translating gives CASSLGLLINTGELFF. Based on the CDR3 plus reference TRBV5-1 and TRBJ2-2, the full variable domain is KAGVTQTPRYLIKTRGQQVTLSCSPISGHRSVSWYQQTPGQGLQFLFEYFSETQRNKGNFPGRFSGRQFSNSRSEMNVSTLELGDSALYLCASSLGLLINTGELFFGEGSRLTVL.

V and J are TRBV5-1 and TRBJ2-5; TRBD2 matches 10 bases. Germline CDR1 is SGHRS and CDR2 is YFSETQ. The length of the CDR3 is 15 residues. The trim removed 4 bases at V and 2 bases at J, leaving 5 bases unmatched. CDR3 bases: TGCGCCAGCAGCAGGCTAGCGGGGGAGCAAGAGACCCAGTACTTC. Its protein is CASSRLAGEQETQYF.

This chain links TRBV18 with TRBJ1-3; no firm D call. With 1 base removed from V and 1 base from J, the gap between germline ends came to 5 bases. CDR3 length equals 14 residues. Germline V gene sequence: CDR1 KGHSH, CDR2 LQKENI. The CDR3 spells CASSPLASGNTIYF. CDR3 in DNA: TGTGCCAGCTCACCACTGGCTTCTGGAAACACCATATATTTT.

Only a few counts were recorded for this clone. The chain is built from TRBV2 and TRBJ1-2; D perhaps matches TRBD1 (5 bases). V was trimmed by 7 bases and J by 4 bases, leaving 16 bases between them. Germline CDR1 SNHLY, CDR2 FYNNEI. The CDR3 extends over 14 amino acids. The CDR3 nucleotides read TGTGCCAGCACCGTTCCAGGGTCCAGCTATGGCTACACCTTC. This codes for CASTVPGSSYGYTF.

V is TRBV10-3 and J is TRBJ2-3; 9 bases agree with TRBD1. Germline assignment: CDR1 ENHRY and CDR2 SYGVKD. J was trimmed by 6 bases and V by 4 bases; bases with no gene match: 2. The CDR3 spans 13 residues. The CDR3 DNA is TGTGCCATCAGTGGAGGGACAGGGGATACGCAGTATTTT. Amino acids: CAISGGTGDTQYF.

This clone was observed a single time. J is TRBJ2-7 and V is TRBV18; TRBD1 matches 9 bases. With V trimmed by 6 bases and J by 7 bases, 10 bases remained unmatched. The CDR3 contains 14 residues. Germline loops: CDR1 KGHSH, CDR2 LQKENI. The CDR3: CASSPGTGTLEQYF. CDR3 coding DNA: TGTGCCAGCTCTCCCGGGACAGGGACCCTTGAGCAGTACTTC.

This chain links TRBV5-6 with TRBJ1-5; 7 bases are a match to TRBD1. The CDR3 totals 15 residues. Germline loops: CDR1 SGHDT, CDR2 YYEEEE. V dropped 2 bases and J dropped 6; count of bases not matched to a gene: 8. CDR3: CASSLRRGQVQPQHF. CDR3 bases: TGTGCCAGCAGCTTAAGGAGGGGGCAAGTTCAGCCCCAGCATTTT.

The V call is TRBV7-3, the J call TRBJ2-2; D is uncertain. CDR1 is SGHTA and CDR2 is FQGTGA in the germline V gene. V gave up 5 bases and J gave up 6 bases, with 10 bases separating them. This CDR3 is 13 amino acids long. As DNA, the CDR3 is TGTGCCAGCAGCCTAAGTCAGCCCGGGGAGCTGTTTTTT. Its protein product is CASSLSQPGELFF. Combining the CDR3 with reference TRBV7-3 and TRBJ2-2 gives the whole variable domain GAGVSQTPSNKVTEKGKYVELRCDPISGHTALYWYRQSLGQGPEFLIYFQGTGAADDSGLPNDRFFAVRPEGSVSTLKIQRTERGDSAVYLCASSLSQPGELFFGEGSRLTVL.

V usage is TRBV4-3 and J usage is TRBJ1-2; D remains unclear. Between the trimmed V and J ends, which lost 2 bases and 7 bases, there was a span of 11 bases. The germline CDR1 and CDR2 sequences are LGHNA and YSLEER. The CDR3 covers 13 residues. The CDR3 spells CASSQREMSGYTF. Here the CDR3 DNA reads TGCGCCAGCAGCCAACGGGAGATGAGTGGCTACACCTTC.

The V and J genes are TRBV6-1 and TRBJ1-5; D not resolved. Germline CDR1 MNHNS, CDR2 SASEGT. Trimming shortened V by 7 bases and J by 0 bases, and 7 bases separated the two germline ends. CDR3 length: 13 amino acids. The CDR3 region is CASTRDSNQPQHF. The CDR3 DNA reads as TGTGCCAGCACCCGCGATAGCAATCAGCCCCAGCATTTT.

The CDR3 sequence: CASSVRHLNTEAFF. CDR3 in DNA: TGTGCCAGCAGTGTTCGGCACTTGAACACTGAAGCTTTCTTT. The genes are TRBV27 and TRBJ1-1; no firm D call. Germline-derived CDR1 and CDR2 are MNHEY and SMNVEV (reference sequence). V was cut by 5 bases and J by 0 bases, with 10 bases left in between. The CDR3 contains 14 residues.

The CDR3 DNA sequence: TGTGCCATCAGTGAGTCGGAGGGTGCACGGCCCCAGCATTTT. This codes for CAISESEGARPQHF. This rearrangement joins TRBV10-3 to TRBJ1-5; no firm D call. Per germline, CDR1 ENHRY and CDR2 SYGVKD. The V end was cut by 0 bases, the J end by 9 bases, with 12 bases between. The CDR3 sequence is 14 residues long.

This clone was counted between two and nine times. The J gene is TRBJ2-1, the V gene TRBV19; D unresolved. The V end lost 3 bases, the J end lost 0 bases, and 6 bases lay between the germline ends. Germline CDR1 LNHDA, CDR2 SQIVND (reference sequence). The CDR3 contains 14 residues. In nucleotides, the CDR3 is TGTGCCAGTAGTATTGGTGTCTCCTACAATGAGCAGTTCTTC. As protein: CASSIGVSYNEQFF. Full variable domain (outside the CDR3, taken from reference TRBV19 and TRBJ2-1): DGGITQSPKYLFRKEGQNVTLSCEQNLNHDAMYWYRQDPGQGLRLIYYSQIVNDFQKGDIAEGYSVSREKKESFPLTVTSAQKNPTAFYLCASSIGVSYNEQFFGPGTRLTVL.

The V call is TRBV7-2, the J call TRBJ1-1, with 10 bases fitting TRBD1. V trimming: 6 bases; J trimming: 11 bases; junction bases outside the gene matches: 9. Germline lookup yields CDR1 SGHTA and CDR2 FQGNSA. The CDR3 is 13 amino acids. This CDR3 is CASRSLGQGYAFF. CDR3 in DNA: TGTGCCAGCAGGTCTCTGGGACAGGGGTACGCTTTCTTT.

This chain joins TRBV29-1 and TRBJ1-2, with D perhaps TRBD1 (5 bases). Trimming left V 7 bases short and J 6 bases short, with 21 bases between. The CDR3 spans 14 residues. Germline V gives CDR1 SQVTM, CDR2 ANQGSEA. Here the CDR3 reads CSAVWTGDLNGYTF. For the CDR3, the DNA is TGCAGCGCAGTGTGGACGGGGGACTTGAATGGCTACACCTTC.

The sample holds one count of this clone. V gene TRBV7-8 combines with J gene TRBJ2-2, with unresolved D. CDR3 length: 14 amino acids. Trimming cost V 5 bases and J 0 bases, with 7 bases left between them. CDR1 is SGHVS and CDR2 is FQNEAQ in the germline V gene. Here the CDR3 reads CASSPSSNTGELFF. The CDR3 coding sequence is TGTGCCAGCAGCCCGTCATCGAACACCGGGGAGCTGTTTTTT.